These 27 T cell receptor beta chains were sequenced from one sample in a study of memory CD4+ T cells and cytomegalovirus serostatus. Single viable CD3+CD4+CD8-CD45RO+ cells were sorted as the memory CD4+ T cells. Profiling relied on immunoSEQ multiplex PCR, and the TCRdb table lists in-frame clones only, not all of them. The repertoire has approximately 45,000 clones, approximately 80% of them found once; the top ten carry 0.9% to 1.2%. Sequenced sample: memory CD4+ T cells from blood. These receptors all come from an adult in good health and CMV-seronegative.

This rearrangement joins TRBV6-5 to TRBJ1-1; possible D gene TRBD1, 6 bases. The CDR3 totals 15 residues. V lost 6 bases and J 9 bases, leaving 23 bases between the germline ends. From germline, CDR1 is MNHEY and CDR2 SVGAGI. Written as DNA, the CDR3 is TGTGCCAGCAGCCGGCAGCTCGGGGGCAGTGGAAAAGCTTTCTTT. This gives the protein CASSRQLGGSGKAFF.

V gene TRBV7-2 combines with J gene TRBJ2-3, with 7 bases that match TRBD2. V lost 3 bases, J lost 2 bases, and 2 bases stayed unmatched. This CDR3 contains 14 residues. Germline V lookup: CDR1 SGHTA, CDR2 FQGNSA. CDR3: CASSFSGSTDTQYF. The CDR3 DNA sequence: TGTGCCAGCAGCTTTAGCGGGTCCACAGATACGCAGTATTTT.

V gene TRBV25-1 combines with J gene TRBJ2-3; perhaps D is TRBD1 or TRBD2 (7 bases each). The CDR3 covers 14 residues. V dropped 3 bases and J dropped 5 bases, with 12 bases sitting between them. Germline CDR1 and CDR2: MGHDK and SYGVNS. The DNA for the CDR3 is TGTGCCAGCAGTGATCCAGGGGGGGGAGATACGCAGTATTTT. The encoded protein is CASSDPGGGDTQYF.

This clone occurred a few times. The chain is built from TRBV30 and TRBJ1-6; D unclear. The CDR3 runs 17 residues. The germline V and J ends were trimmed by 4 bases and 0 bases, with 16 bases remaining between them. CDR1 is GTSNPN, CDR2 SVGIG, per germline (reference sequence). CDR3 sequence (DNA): TGTGCCTGGAATTGGGCCAGCTCCAGCTCCTATAATTCACCCCTCCACTTT. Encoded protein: CAWNWASSSSYNSPLHF.

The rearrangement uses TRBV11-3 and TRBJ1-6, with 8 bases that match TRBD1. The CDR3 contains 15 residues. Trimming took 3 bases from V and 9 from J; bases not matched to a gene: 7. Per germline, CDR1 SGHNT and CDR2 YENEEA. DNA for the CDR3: TGTGCCAGCAGCTTCCTGACAGGGGAGAGTTCACCCCTCCACTTT. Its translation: CASSFLTGESSPLHF. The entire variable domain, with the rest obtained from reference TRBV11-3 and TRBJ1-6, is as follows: EAGVVQSPRYKIIEKKQPVAFWCNPISGHNTLYWYLQNLGQGPELLIRYENEEAVDDSQLPKDRFSAERLKGVDSTLKIQPAELGDSAVYLCASSFLTGESSPLHFGNGTRLTVT.

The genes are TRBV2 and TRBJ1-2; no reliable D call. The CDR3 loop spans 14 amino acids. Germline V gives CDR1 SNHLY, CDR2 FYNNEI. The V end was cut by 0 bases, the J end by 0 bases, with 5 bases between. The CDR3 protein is CASSEAPTNYGYTF. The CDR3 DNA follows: TGTGCCAGCAGTGAAGCGCCAACTAACTATGGCTACACCTTC.

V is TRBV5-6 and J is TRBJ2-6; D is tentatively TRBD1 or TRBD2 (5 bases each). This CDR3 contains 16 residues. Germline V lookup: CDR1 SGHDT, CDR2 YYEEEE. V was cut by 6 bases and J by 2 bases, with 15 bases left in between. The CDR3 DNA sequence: TGTGCCAGCACCACCCGGTTGGGGGCTGGGGCCAACGTCCTGACTTTC. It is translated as CASTTRLGAGANVLTF.

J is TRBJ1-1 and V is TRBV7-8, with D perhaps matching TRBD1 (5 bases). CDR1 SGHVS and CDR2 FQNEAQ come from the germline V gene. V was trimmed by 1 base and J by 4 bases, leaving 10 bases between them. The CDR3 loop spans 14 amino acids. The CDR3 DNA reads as TGTGCCAGCAGCTTAGTTGGGGGAAGCACTGAAGCTTTCTTT. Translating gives CASSLVGGSTEAFF.

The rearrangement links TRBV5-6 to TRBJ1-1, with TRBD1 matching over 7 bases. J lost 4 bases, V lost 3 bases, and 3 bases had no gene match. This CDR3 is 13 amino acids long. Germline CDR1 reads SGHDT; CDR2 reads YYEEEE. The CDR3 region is CASSSQGGTEAFF. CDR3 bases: TGTGCCAGCAGCTCGCAGGGGGGCACTGAAGCTTTCTTT.

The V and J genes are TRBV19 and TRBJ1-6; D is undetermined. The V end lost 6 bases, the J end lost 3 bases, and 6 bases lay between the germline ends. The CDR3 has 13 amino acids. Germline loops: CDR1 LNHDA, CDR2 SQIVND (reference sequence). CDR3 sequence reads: CASRLDYNSPLHF. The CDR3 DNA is TGTGCCAGTAGATTGGACTATAATTCACCCCTCCACTTT.

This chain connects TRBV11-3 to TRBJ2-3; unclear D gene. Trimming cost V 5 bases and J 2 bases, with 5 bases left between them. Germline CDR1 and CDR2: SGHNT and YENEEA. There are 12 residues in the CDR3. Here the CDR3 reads CASSPSTDTQYF. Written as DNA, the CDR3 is TGTGCCAGCAGCCCTTCCACAGATACGCAGTATTTT.

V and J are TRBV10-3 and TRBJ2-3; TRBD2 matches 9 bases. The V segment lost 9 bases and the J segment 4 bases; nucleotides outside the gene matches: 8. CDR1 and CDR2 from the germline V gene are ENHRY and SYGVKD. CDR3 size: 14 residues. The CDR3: CAMSASGAADTQYF. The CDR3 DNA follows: TGTGCCATGTCCGCTAGCGGGGCTGCAGATACGCAGTATTTT.

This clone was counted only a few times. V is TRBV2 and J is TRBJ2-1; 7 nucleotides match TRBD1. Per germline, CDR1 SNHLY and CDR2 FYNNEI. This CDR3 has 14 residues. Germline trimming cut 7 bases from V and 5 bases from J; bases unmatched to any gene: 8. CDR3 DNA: TGTGCCAGCAACCCGACAGGGCTTAACAATGAGCAGTTCTTC. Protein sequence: CASNPTGLNNEQFF.

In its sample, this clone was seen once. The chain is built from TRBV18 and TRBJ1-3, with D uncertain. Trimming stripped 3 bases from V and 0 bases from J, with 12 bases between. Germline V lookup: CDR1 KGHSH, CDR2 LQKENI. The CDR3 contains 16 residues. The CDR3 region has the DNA TGTGCCAGCTCACCTCCAAGGAAAGACTCTGGAAACACCATATATTTT. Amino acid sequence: CASSPPRKDSGNTIYF.

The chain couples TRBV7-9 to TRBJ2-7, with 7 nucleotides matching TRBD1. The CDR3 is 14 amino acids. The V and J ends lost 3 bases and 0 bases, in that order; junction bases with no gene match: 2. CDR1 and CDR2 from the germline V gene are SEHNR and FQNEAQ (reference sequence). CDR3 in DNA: TGTGCCAGCAGCTTTGACAGGGTCTCCTACGAGCAGTACTTC. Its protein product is CASSFDRVSYEQYF.

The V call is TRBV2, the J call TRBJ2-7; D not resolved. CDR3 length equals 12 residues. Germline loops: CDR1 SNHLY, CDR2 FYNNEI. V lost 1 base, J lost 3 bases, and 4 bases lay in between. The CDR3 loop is CASSEVVYEQYF. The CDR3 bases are TGTGCCAGCAGTGAAGTTGTCTACGAGCAGTACTTC.

CDR3 in DNA: TGTGCCAGCAGTTCGCCGGGGGGGGAGCCTAGAGGTACGCAGTATTTT. Amino acids: CASSSPGGEPRGTQYF. The gene calls are TRBV28 and TRBJ2-3, with TRBD2 identical over 8 bases. The CDR3 has 16 residues. The germline V gene has CDR1 MDHEN and CDR2 SYDVKM. J was trimmed by 8 bases and V by 4 bases; bases with no gene match: 14. Full variable domain (outside the CDR3, taken from reference TRBV28 and TRBJ2-3): DVKVTQSSRYLVKRTGEKVFLECVQDMDHENMFWYRQDPGLGLRLIYFSYDVKMKEKGDIPEGYSVSREKKERFSLILESASTNQTSMYLCASSSPGGEPRGTQYFGPGTRLTVL.

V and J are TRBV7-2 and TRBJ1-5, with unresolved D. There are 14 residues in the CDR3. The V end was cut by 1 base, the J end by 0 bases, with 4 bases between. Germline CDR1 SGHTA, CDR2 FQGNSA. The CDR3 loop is CASSLGRSNQPQHF. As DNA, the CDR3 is TGTGCCAGCAGCTTAGGACGTAGCAATCAGCCCCAGCATTTT.

DNA for the CDR3: TGTGCCTGGAGTGGGAAATACAGGGGAATGAACACTGAAGCTTTCTTT. Its protein product is CAWSGKYRGMNTEAFF. The rearrangement uses TRBV30 and TRBJ1-1; TRBD1 agrees at 7 bases. The V segment lost 1 base and the J segment 0 bases; nucleotides outside the gene matches: 8. Germline V CDR1 and CDR2: GTSNPN, SVGIG (reference sequence). This CDR3 contains 16 residues.

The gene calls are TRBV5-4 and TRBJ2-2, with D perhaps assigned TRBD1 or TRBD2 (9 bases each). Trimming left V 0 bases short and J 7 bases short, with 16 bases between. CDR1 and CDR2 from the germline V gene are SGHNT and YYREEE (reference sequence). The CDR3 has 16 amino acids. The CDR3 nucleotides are TGTGCCAGCAGCTTGGATCTAGCGGGACAGGGCGGGGAGCTGTTTTTT. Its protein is CASSLDLAGQGGELFF.

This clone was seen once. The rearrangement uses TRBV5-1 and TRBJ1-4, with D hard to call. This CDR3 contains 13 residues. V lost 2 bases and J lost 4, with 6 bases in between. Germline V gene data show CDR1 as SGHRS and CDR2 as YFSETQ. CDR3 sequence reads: CASSFGSNEKLFF. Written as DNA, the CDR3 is TGCGCCAGCAGCTTCGGGAGTAATGAAAAACTGTTTTTT.

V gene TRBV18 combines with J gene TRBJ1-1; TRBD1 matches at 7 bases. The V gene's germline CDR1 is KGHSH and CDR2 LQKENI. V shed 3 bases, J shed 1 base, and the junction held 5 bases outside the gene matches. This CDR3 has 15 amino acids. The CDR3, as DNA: TGTGCCAGCTCACCTGCACAGGGGCAGAACACTGAAGCTTTCTTT. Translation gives CASSPAQGQNTEAFF.

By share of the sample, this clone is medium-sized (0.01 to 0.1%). The CDR3 spells CSAGTEAFF. The CDR3 coding sequence is TGCAGTGCTGGCACTGAAGCTTTCTTT. This chain connects TRBV20-1 to TRBJ1-1; D remains unclear. The CDR3 covers 9 residues. The germline CDR1 and CDR2 sequences are DFQATT and SNEGSKA (reference sequence). With 5 bases removed from V and 4 bases from J, the gap between germline ends came to 2 bases.

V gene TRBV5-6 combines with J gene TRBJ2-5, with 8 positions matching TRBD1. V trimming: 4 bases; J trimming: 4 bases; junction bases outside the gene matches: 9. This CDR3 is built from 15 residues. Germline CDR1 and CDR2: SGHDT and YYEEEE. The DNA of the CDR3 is TGTGCCAGCAGCCCGCTACCGACAGGGGTAGAGACCCAGTACTTC. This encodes CASSPLPTGVETQYF.

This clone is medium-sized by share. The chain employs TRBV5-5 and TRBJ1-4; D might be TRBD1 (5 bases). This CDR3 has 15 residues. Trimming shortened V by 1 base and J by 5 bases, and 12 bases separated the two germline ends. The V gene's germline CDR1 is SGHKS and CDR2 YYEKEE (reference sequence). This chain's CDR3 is CASSLNPGWNEKLFF. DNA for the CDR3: TGTGCCAGCAGCTTGAATCCAGGGTGGAATGAAAAACTGTTTTTT.

The CDR3 nucleotides read TGTGCCAGCAGCAGGACACCGACGGCGGGAAACACCATATATTTT. Amino acid sequence: CASSRTPTAGNTIYF. This sequence joins TRBV5-5 and TRBJ1-3; TRBD1 is a possible D gene (5 bases). This CDR3 contains 15 residues. Germline V gene data show CDR1 as SGHKS and CDR2 as YYEKEE (reference sequence). Between the trimmed V and J ends, which lost 4 bases and 4 bases, there was a span of 15 bases.

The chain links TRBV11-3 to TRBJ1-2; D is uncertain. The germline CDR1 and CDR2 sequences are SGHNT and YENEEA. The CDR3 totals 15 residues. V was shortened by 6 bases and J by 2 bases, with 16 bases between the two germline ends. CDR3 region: CASRQDSSGNYGYTF. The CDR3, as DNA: TGTGCCAGCAGGCAGGACTCGTCCGGGAACTATGGCTACACCTTC.